One T cell receptor (beta chain) is described in this entry. Its specificity is not known. The sample is drawn from a study of cytomegalovirus exposure and HLA in healthy donors. Amplification used 60 Vbeta primers and 13 Jbeta primers. Assay: immunoSEQ multiplex PCR; the TCRdb copy retains only in-frame clones and omits some. Of 200,000 to 250,000 clones listed, about 79% are singletons. Germline V gene lookup returns CDR1 MDHEN and CDR2 SYDVKM. The V gene lost 5 bases and the J gene lost 2 bases, with 16 bases spanning the gap. CDR3 length: 16 amino acids. The study's findings and limits: Among the sequence variants, a highly shared cluster was likely an artifact of sequencing. Later analysis showed TCR association rates varying by HLA locus, highest for DRB1 and lowest for HLA-C.

This chain connects TRBV28 to TRBJ2-1, with D possibly TRBD1 on 5 matching bases. Sequencing used PBMCs. The clonotype originates from a man aged 18 to 29 in good health and CMV-seronegative. For the CDR3, the DNA is TGTGCCAGCAGTCGCCCGACAGTAGTTGCCTACAATGAGCAGTTCTTC. It encodes CASSRPTVVAYNEQFF.